One T cell receptor beta chain is described in this entry. Its antigen remains unidentified. Per-nucleotide qualities are absent, and no much larger clonotype sits a single base away. This entry comes from a study of control samples from healthy donors and cancer patients (dated by TCRdb to the early 2020s). Library method: the immunoSEQ multiplex PCR assay. TCRdb retrieved this table from immuneACCESS and kept in-frame rearrangements only. Not all clones are present; in checked studies, unresolved V genes account for under half, and no reason is known for the remainder. The sample table shows 85,000 to 95,000 clones, and 80% to 95% are seen once. About 0.92% of the sample goes to the ten largest clones. Measured from the cysteine to the phenylalanine, the CDR3 is 16 residues long. The sequence is cut down to CDR3 DNA, 48 bases in frame from base 1. V loses 4 bases at its end and J loses 0 bases; junction bases beyond the gene matches: 5. CDR1 KGHSH and CDR2 LQKENI were looked up in the germline V gene.

The sample consisted of blood. This TCR was recovered from a woman aged 25-40 years in good health. Recombination joined TRBV18 with TRBJ2-3; TRBD2 agrees with 9 junctional bases. The CDR3 reads as follows: CASSLGTSPSTDTQYF. The nucleotides read TGTGCCAGCTCACTGGGGACTAGCCCAAGCACAGATACGCAGTATTTT. Joined to the reference TRBV18 and TRBJ2-3 proteins, this CDR3 gives the full variable domain: NAGVMQNPRHLVRRRGQEARLRCSPMKGHSHVYWYRQLPEEGLKFMVYLQKENIIDESGMPKERFSAEFPKEGPSILRIQQVVRGDSAAYFCASSLGTSPSTDTQYFGPGTRLTVL.